The rows below give T cell receptor beta chains drawn from one sample of a study of blood T cell repertoires in COVID-19. Libraries were prepared by immunoSEQ multiplex PCR; TCRdb keeps only in-frame clonotypes and omits some of them. The repertoire holds 250,000 to 300,000 clones, with under 90% as singletons. The sequencing sample was made of peripheral blood. The receptor set was obtained from a woman aged 55-75 years with active or convalescent COVID-19. Both conserved end residues are part of each CDR3. D genes are given only for firm matches. Size is stated for part of the rows, as once, few or many counts, or as a class when the clone is expanded.

d_gene: -
v_gene: TRBV5-1
abundance: -
j_gene: TRBJ1-6
CDR3aa: CASSLFPEEDSPLHF
CDR3nt: TGCGCCAGCAGCCTGTTCCCCGAGGAAGATTCACCCCTCCACTTT

d_gene: TRBD2
v_gene: TRBV29-1
abundance: -
j_gene: TRBJ2-5
CDR3aa: CSVQRGAGETQYF
CDR3nt: TGCAGCGTTCAGCGGGGGGCTGGGGAGACCCAGTACTTC

d_gene: TRBD1
v_gene: TRBV18
abundance: -
j_gene: TRBJ2-5
CDR3aa: CASSPMQGARETQYF
CDR3nt: TGTGCCAGCTCACCAATGCAGGGGGCTAGAGAGACCCAGTACTTC

d_gene: TRBD1
v_gene: TRBV29-1
abundance: once
j_gene: TRBJ2-3
CDR3aa: CSGAQGSSDTQYF
CDR3nt: TGCAGCGGGGCACAGGGGTCATCAGATACGCAGTATTTT

d_gene: -
v_gene: TRBV5-6
abundance: -
j_gene: TRBJ2-1
CDR3aa: CASSLGGIAGEQFF
CDR3nt: TGTGCCAGCAGCTTGGGCGGCATCGCGGGGGAGCAGTTCTTC

d_gene: TRBD1
v_gene: TRBV9
abundance: -
j_gene: TRBJ2-7
CDR3aa: CASSPHGDRSSYEQYF
CDR3nt: TGTGCCAGCAGCCCCCACGGGGACAGGTCCTCCTACGAGCAGTACTTC

d_gene: -
v_gene: TRBV6-5
abundance: -
j_gene: TRBJ2-7
CDR3aa: CASSYSGGAEQYF
CDR3nt: TGTGCCAGCAGTTACTCGGGGGGGGCCGAGCAGTACTTC

d_gene: TRBD2
v_gene: TRBV6-2/TRBV6-3
abundance: -
j_gene: TRBJ2-3
CDR3aa: CASSPGLAGPHWGYTDTQYF
CDR3nt: TGTGCCAGCAGTCCCGGACTAGCGGGTCCACATTGGGGGTACACAGATACGCAGTATTTT

d_gene: -
v_gene: TRBV4-3
abundance: few
j_gene: TRBJ2-7
CDR3aa: CASSQDIAAPRAQYF
CDR3nt: TGCGCCAGCAGCCAAGATATAGCAGCACCTAGAGCTCAGTACTTC

d_gene: -
v_gene: TRBV20-1
abundance: -
j_gene: TRBJ1-2
CDR3aa: CSASTGVQGYTF
CDR3nt: TGCAGTGCTAGTACGGGGGTCCAGGGCTACACCTTC

d_gene: TRBD2
v_gene: TRBV5-1
abundance: -
j_gene: TRBJ2-1
CDR3aa: CASSPAGGHYNEQFF
CDR3nt: TGCGCCAGCAGCCCGGCGGGGGGCCATTACAATGAGCAGTTCTTC

d_gene: -
v_gene: TRBV18
abundance: -
j_gene: TRBJ1-5
CDR3aa: CASSHEGNQPQHF
CDR3nt: TGTGCCAGCTCACACGAGGGCAATCAGCCCCAGCATTTT

d_gene: TRBD1
v_gene: TRBV19
abundance: few
j_gene: TRBJ1-4
CDR3aa: CASRSRDRDDEKLFF
CDR3nt: TGTGCCAGTAGAAGCCGGGACAGGGATGATGAAAAACTGTTTTTT

d_gene: TRBD2
v_gene: TRBV7-2
abundance: -
j_gene: TRBJ2-1
CDR3aa: CASSLFSRGAGEQFF
CDR3nt: TGTGCCAGCAGCTTATTTTCGCGGGGGGCGGGTGAGCAGTTCTTC

d_gene: -
v_gene: TRBV19
abundance: few
j_gene: TRBJ1-6
CDR3aa: CASSMTAGWLNSPLHF
CDR3nt: TGTGCCAGTAGTATGACGGCAGGGTGGTTGAATTCACCCCTCCACTTT

d_gene: -
v_gene: TRBV5-6
abundance: few
j_gene: TRBJ1-3
CDR3aa: CASALRGSGNTIYF
CDR3nt: TGTGCCAGCGCCCTCCGGGGATCTGGAAACACCATATATTTT

d_gene: -
v_gene: TRBV30
abundance: -
j_gene: TRBJ2-7
CDR3aa: CAWSVRRKAGVSYEQYF
CDR3nt: TGTGCCTGGAGTGTACGACGGAAGGCAGGGGTCTCCTACGAGCAGTACTTC

d_gene: -
v_gene: TRBV19
abundance: -
j_gene: TRBJ1-2
CDR3aa: CASSSDSEVILGYTF
CDR3nt: TGTGCCAGTAGTTCGGACTCGGAAGTAATACTAGGCTACACCTTC

d_gene: TRBD1
v_gene: TRBV7-9
abundance: -
j_gene: TRBJ1-2
CDR3aa: CASSLETGGNYGYTF
CDR3nt: TGTGCCAGCAGTTTAGAAACAGGGGGCAACTATGGCTACACCTTC

d_gene: -
v_gene: TRBV5-1
abundance: -
j_gene: TRBJ2-1
CDR3aa: CASSLLTGKQFF
CDR3nt: TGCGCCAGCAGCTTGTTAACAGGGAAGCAGTTCTTC

d_gene: TRBD2
v_gene: TRBV5-1
abundance: -
j_gene: TRBJ2-5
CDR3aa: CASSLVVGEGETQYF
CDR3nt: TGCGCCAGCAGCTTGGTAGTGGGGGAGGGAGAGACCCAGTACTTC

d_gene: TRBD1
v_gene: TRBV13
abundance: -
j_gene: TRBJ1-2
CDR3aa: CASSRFTGGAGYTF
CDR3nt: TGTGCCAGCAGCCGTTTTACAGGGGGCGCTGGCTACACCTTC

d_gene: -
v_gene: TRBV15
abundance: -
j_gene: TRBJ2-7
CDR3aa: CATSRDAGRYEQYF
CDR3nt: TGTGCCACCAGCAGAGATGCAGGAAGGTACGAGCAGTACTTC

d_gene: TRBD2
v_gene: TRBV9
abundance: few
j_gene: TRBJ2-3
CDR3aa: CASSVPLAGSGGDTQYF
CDR3nt: TGTGCCAGCAGCGTCCCGCTAGCGGGGAGCGGAGGAGATACGCAGTATTTT

d_gene: -
v_gene: TRBV29-1
abundance: -
j_gene: TRBJ1-2
CDR3aa: CSVVGTGLDGYTF
CDR3nt: TGCAGCGTTGTGGGAACAGGGCTGGATGGCTACACCTTC

d_gene: TRBD1
v_gene: TRBV5-5
abundance: -
j_gene: TRBJ2-1
CDR3aa: CASSLVGQGKNEQFF
CDR3nt: TGTGCCAGCAGCTTGGTGGGACAGGGAAAAAATGAGCAGTTCTTC

d_gene: TRBD1
v_gene: TRBV11-1
abundance: -
j_gene: TRBJ2-7
CDR3aa: CASSLESDRGEQYF
CDR3nt: TGTGCCAGCAGCTTAGAATCGGACAGGGGAGAGCAGTACTTC

d_gene: -
v_gene: TRBV19
abundance: -
j_gene: TRBJ1-5
CDR3aa: CASSHQGNQPQHF
CDR3nt: TGTGCCAGTAGTCATCAGGGAAATCAGCCCCAGCATTTT

d_gene: TRBD1
v_gene: TRBV4-3
abundance: once
j_gene: TRBJ1-1
CDR3aa: CASSQRQGSPTEAFF
CDR3nt: TGCGCCAGCAGCCAGCGACAGGGGAGTCCCACTGAAGCTTTCTTT

d_gene: -
v_gene: TRBV12-5
abundance: once
j_gene: TRBJ1-4
CDR3aa: CASGLGDTQLFF
CDR3nt: TGTGCTAGTGGTTTGGGAGACACCCAACTGTTTTTT

d_gene: TRBD2
v_gene: TRBV7-9
abundance: once
j_gene: TRBJ2-1
CDR3aa: CASSSVAGGLNEQFF
CDR3nt: TGTGCCAGCAGCTCGGTCGCGGGGGGGTTAAATGAGCAGTTCTTC

d_gene: -
v_gene: TRBV7-8
abundance: once
j_gene: TRBJ1-1
CDR3aa: CASSLVEGVAFF
CDR3nt: TGTGCCAGCAGCTTAGTTGAGGGCGTGGCTTTCTTT

d_gene: TRBD2
v_gene: TRBV2
abundance: once
j_gene: TRBJ2-7
CDR3aa: CASSDQRGGTYEQYF
CDR3nt: TGTGCCAGCAGTGATCAGCGGGGGGGCACCTACGAGCAGTACTTC

d_gene: TRBD1
v_gene: TRBV27
abundance: -
j_gene: TRBJ1-6
CDR3aa: CASKQGSGYNSPLHF
CDR3nt: TGTGCCAGCAAACAGGGGTCGGGTTATAATTCACCCCTCCACTTT

d_gene: -
v_gene: TRBV6-5
abundance: -
j_gene: TRBJ2-1
CDR3aa: CASRIQALNHNEQFF
CDR3nt: TGTGCCAGCAGGATCCAGGCGCTGAATCACAATGAGCAGTTCTTC

d_gene: -
v_gene: TRBV3-1/TRBV3-2
abundance: -
j_gene: TRBJ1-3
CDR3aa: CASSQVSRTLVGRNTIYF
CDR3nt: TGTGCCAGCAGCCAAGTCTCCCGGACACTTGTCGGTCGGAACACCATATATTTT

d_gene: -
v_gene: TRBV5-1
abundance: -
j_gene: TRBJ2-5
CDR3aa: CASSLAGARETQYF
CDR3nt: TGCGCCAGCAGCTTGGCTGGGGCGCGGGAGACCCAGTACTTC

d_gene: TRBD1
v_gene: TRBV10-2
abundance: -
j_gene: TRBJ1-5
CDR3aa: CASRGTGVNQPQHF
CDR3nt: TGCGCCAGCAGAGGGACAGGCGTCAATCAGCCCCAGCATTTT

d_gene: TRBD1
v_gene: TRBV30
abundance: -
j_gene: TRBJ1-2
CDR3aa: CAWRETGDIYGYTF
CDR3nt: TGTGCCTGGAGGGAAACAGGGGACATCTATGGCTACACCTTC

d_gene: TRBD1
v_gene: TRBV4-1
abundance: -
j_gene: TRBJ2-7
CDR3aa: CASSLMTGGEQYF
CDR3nt: TGCGCCAGCAGCCTGATGACAGGGGGCGAGCAGTACTTC

d_gene: -
v_gene: TRBV2
abundance: -
j_gene: TRBJ1-6
CDR3aa: CASKVGMWFHF
CDR3nt: TGTGCCAGCAAGGTCGGGATGTGGTTCCACTTT

d_gene: -
v_gene: TRBV9
abundance: -
j_gene: TRBJ2-7
CDR3aa: CASSVEDSSSYEQYF
CDR3nt: TGTGCCAGCAGCGTAGAGGACAGCAGCTCCTACGAGCAGTACTTC

d_gene: -
v_gene: TRBV19
abundance: -
j_gene: TRBJ2-7
CDR3aa: CASKPLVNGFEQYF
CDR3nt: TGTGCCAGTAAACCTCTCGTAAACGGGTTCGAGCAGTACTTC

d_gene: TRBD2
v_gene: TRBV25-1
abundance: once
j_gene: TRBJ2-7
CDR3aa: CASTPPRGGPSSYEQYF
CDR3nt: TGTGCCAGCACCCCCCCGCGGGGGGGACCCAGCTCCTACGAGCAGTACTTC

d_gene: TRBD2
v_gene: TRBV4-1
abundance: -
j_gene: TRBJ2-1
CDR3aa: CASSQQAGGAYNEQFF
CDR3nt: TGCGCCAGCAGCCAGCAGGCCGGGGGGGCCTACAATGAGCAGTTCTTC

d_gene: -
v_gene: TRBV10-3
abundance: -
j_gene: TRBJ2-3
CDR3aa: CAISETQEGTDTQYF
CDR3nt: TGTGCCATCAGTGAGACCCAAGAGGGCACAGATACGCAGTATTTT

d_gene: TRBD1
v_gene: TRBV30
abundance: -
j_gene: TRBJ1-3
CDR3aa: CAWSETGGFGNTIYF
CDR3nt: TGTGCCTGGAGTGAGACAGGGGGCTTTGGAAACACCATATATTTT

d_gene: -
v_gene: TRBV11-2
abundance: -
j_gene: TRBJ1-5
CDR3aa: CASSLGRSNQPQHF
CDR3nt: TGTGCCAGCAGCTTGGGCAGGAGCAATCAGCCCCAGCATTTT

d_gene: -
v_gene: TRBV10-1
abundance: -
j_gene: TRBJ2-3
CDR3aa: CASSESWGLEKTDTQYF
CDR3nt: TGCGCCAGCAGTGAGTCCTGGGGCCTAGAGAAAACAGATACGCAGTATTTT

d_gene: TRBD1
v_gene: TRBV18
abundance: -
j_gene: TRBJ1-5
CDR3aa: CASSPTGQGTQPQHF
CDR3nt: TGTGCCAGCTCACCAACGGGACAGGGGACCCAGCCCCAGCATTTT

d_gene: -
v_gene: TRBV9
abundance: large
j_gene: TRBJ2-1
CDR3aa: CASSVGYRTYNEQFF
CDR3nt: TGTGCCAGCAGCGTAGGGTACAGGACCTACAATGAGCAGTTCTTC

d_gene: TRBD1
v_gene: TRBV7-2
abundance: -
j_gene: TRBJ2-7
CDR3aa: CASSGQGAYEQYF
CDR3nt: TGTGCCAGCAGCGGACAGGGGGCATACGAGCAGTACTTC

d_gene: TRBD2
v_gene: TRBV3-1/TRBV3-2
abundance: -
j_gene: TRBJ2-3
CDR3aa: CASSQGLAGDHTDTQYF
CDR3nt: TGTGCCAGCAGCCAAGGGCTAGCGGGGGACCACACAGATACGCAGTATTTT

d_gene: TRBD2
v_gene: TRBV24-1
abundance: -
j_gene: TRBJ2-5
CDR3aa: CATSGGTSGIQETQYF
CDR3nt: TGTGCCACCAGTGGGGGGACTAGCGGAATACAAGAGACCCAGTACTTC

d_gene: TRBD1
v_gene: TRBV5-1
abundance: -
j_gene: TRBJ1-1
CDR3aa: CASSFQTGPNTEAFF
CDR3nt: TGCGCCAGCAGCTTTCAGACAGGGCCGAACACTGAAGCTTTCTTT